This T cell receptor beta chain was found in a study of CD8 T cells in ankylosing spondylitis. Quantitative 5'-RACE with molecular barcodes generated TCR beta libraries. Each CDR3 protein is one row after TCRdb ran MiXCR on the 5' RACE reads. The profile shows 700,000 to 1,000,000 distinct CDR3 sequences, roughly 10% of them singletons. General observations from the study: A TCR beta motif of roughly eight highly homologous variants seemed to mark ankylosing spondylitis blood.

A few counts support this clonotype. Its target is unknown. Trimming cost V 5 bases and J 1 base, with 14 bases left between them. This CDR3 has 14 amino acids. Germline CDR1 reads DFQATT; CDR2 reads SNEGSKA (reference sequence). V and J are TRBV20-1 and TRBJ2-5; perhaps TRBD1 as D (6 bases). This receptor was taken from a male donor with ankylosing spondylitis. Source material: blood, either unsorted or a sorted T cell fraction (not recorded which). CDR3 coding DNA: TGCAGTGCTGCACAGGGCTCGGCCCAAGAGACCCAGTACTTC. It specifies CSAAQGSAQETQYF.